Shown below are 27 T cell receptor beta chains from a single sample sequenced in a study of blood T cell repertoires in COVID-19. The table came from immunoSEQ multiplex PCR; TCRdb's copy has only in-frame clones and leaves some out. Seen here are about 150,000 clones, over 70% observed once, and the top ten hold just over 0.55%. The sequenced material came from peripheral blood. The source of these receptors is a man aged 55 to 69 with acute or convalescent COVID-19.

V usage is TRBV7-9 and J usage is TRBJ2-3; no definite D call. Trimming took off 5 bases at V and 6 bases at J, with 12 bases between the two ends. Per the germline V gene, CDR1 is SEHNR and CDR2 is FQNEAQ (reference sequence). CDR3 length: 13 residues. The CDR3 sequence is CASSAAGADTQYF. CDR3 bases: TGTGCCAGCAGCGCCGCCGGAGCGGATACGCAGTATTTT.

The gene calls are TRBV19 and TRBJ2-7, with 10 nucleotides matching TRBD1. V dropped 6 bases and J dropped 2; count of bases not matched to a gene: 7. This CDR3 spans 15 amino acids. The germline V gene has CDR1 LNHDA and CDR2 SQIVND (reference sequence). CDR3 in DNA: TGTGCCAGTAGCTCGACCGGGACAGGGGCCTACGAGCAGTACTTC. It specifies CASSSTGTGAYEQYF.

The rearrangement uses TRBV5-8 and TRBJ2-1, with TRBD2 identical over 10 bases. The V gene end was trimmed by 4 bases and the J gene end by 6 bases; junction bases not matched to a gene: 19. Looked up from germline, CDR1 is SGHTS and CDR2 is YDEGEE. This CDR3 region has 19 residues. The DNA for the CDR3 is TGTGCCAGCAGCCCTGTGGGAAATCCGGGACTAGCGAATGGCAATGAGCAGTTCTTC. Encoded protein: CASSPVGNPGLANGNEQFF.

The chain joins TRBV2 to TRBJ2-1; 7 positions agree with TRBD2. With V trimmed by 10 bases and J by 4 bases, 13 bases remained unmatched. The germline V gene encodes CDR1 SNHLY and CDR2 FYNNEI. CDR3 size: 15 residues. CDR3 in DNA: TGTGCCACCTCCATGGAAGCGGGGAGTTACAATGAGCAGTTCTTC. As protein: CATSMEAGSYNEQFF.

This clone was observed once. The chain carries TRBV15 and TRBJ2-2, with 12 positions matching TRBD2. In germline, CDR1 is LNHNV, CDR2 YYDKDF (reference sequence). The CDR3 spans 19 residues. With V trimmed by 1 base and J by 6 bases, 12 bases remained unmatched. The CDR3 loop is CATSRGPLTSGRSAGELFF. The CDR3 DNA is TGTGCCACCAGCAGAGGCCCCCTGACTAGCGGGAGATCTGCCGGGGAGCTGTTTTTT. Combining the CDR3 with reference TRBV15 and TRBJ2-2 gives the whole variable domain DAMVIQNPRYQVTQFGKPVTLSCSQTLNHNVMYWYQQKSSQAPKLLFHYYDKDFNNEADTPDNFQSRRPNTSFCFLDIRSPGLGDTAMYLCATSRGPLTSGRSAGELFFGEGSRLTVL.

This rearrangement joins TRBV6-5 to TRBJ2-7; 7 bases are a match to TRBD1. V lost 8 bases, J lost 5 bases, and 12 bases stayed unmatched. The CDR3 covers 14 residues. The V gene's germline CDR1 is MNHEY and CDR2 SVGAGI. CDR3 region: CASAPGGIVHEQYF. CDR3 coding DNA: TGTGCCAGCGCGCCAGGGGGAATAGTCCACGAGCAGTACTTC.

CDR3 coding DNA: TGTGCCACTCGCCCAGCGGGAGAAGGTGGGGCCAACGTCCTGACTTTC. Protein sequence: CATRPAGEGGANVLTF. The chain joins TRBV4-2 to TRBJ2-6; the match to TRBD2 covers 8 bases. Germline CDR1 reads LGHNA; CDR2 reads YNFKEQ. The J segment lost 3 bases and the V segment lost 10 bases, leaving 11 bases of the junction unmatched. The CDR3 has 16 residues.

This chain joins TRBV27 and TRBJ1-3, with unresolved D. V was cut by 9 bases and J by 3 bases, with 18 bases left in between. The CDR3 has 15 amino acids. Looked up from germline, CDR1 is MNHEY and CDR2 is SMNVEV (reference sequence). The CDR3 DNA is TGTGCCAGTCCTTTAAGTTTGGGAGATGGAAACACCATATATTTT. This gives the protein CASPLSLGDGNTIYF.

The chain employs TRBV4-3 and TRBJ2-1, with 9 bases identical to TRBD1. Unmatched junction bases numbered 7, after V lost 4 bases and J lost 6 bases. There are 15 residues in the CDR3. Germline V lookup: CDR1 LGHNA, CDR2 YSLEER. The CDR3 bases are TGCGCCAGCAGCCCCCGGGACAGGGAACGCAATGAGCAGTTCTTC. Translation: CASSPRDRERNEQFF.

This chain uses TRBV6-2 or TRBV6-3 with TRBJ2-7; TRBD2 might be the D (5 bases). V was pared by 2 bases and J by 6 bases, with 17 bases between. Germline values: CDR1 MNHEY, CDR2 SVGEGT. This CDR3 region has 15 residues. Written as DNA, the CDR3 is TGTGCCAGCAGTTACATACCCGGAGGCTCCCTCGAGCAGTACTTC. Amino acids: CASSYIPGGSLEQYF.

The genes are TRBV27 and TRBJ1-1; D call uncertain. This CDR3 is built from 15 residues. CDR1 and CDR2 (germline): MNHEY, SMNVEV (reference sequence). Deletions cut 3 bases from V and 4 bases from J, with 15 bases between. The CDR3 coding sequence is TGTGCCAGCAGTTTGTTTTCCGGGAGACGCACTGAAGCTTTCTTT. Translation: CASSLFSGRRTEAFF.

The rearrangement uses TRBV5-4 and TRBJ2-2; 12 positions agree with TRBD1. V lost 4 bases to trimming and J lost 1 base; unmatched junction nucleotides: 5. CDR1 is SGHNT, CDR2 YYREEE, per germline (reference sequence). CDR3 length equals 17 residues. The CDR3 DNA reads TGTGCCAGCAGCCTTGGGACAGGGGGCTTGAACACCGGGGAGCTGTTTTTT. It yields the protein CASSLGTGGLNTGELFF.

This chain connects TRBV4-3 to TRBJ2-3; D is perhaps TRBD2 (6 bases). V was shortened by 1 base and J by 3 bases, with 11 bases between the two germline ends. The V gene's germline CDR1 is LGHNA and CDR2 YSLEER. The CDR3 has 15 residues. Written as DNA, the CDR3 is TGCGCCAGCAGCCAAGCGGGAGTGCGAACAGATACGCAGTATTTT. This gives the protein CASSQAGVRTDTQYF.

The genes are TRBV15 and TRBJ2-5, with TRBD1 matching 7 bases. This CDR3 contains 15 residues. The ends lost 5 bases at V and 5 bases at J; junction bases unmatched: 11. CDR1 is LNHNV and CDR2 is YYDKDF in the germline V gene (reference sequence). CDR3 nucleotide sequence: TGTGCCACCAGCCGAACCGGGACAGTGGTGGAGACCCAGTACTTC. It translates to CATSRTGTVVETQYF.

The genes are TRBV2 and TRBJ2-1; tentatively, D is TRBD2 (6 bases). Germline V gene lookup returns CDR1 SNHLY and CDR2 FYNNEI. The CDR3 is 14 amino acids. Trimming shortened V by 8 bases and J by 6 bases, and 17 bases separated the two germline ends. The CDR3 here is CASGRDWGTNEQFF. The CDR3, as DNA: TGTGCCAGCGGGCGGGACTGGGGCACCAATGAGCAGTTCTTC.

The rearrangement uses TRBV28 and TRBJ2-3; 11 nucleotides align to TRBD2. The junction had 4 bases not matched to a gene; V was cut back by 3 bases and J by 2 bases. This CDR3 is 16 amino acids long. Germline-derived CDR1 and CDR2 are MDHEN and SYDVKM. The CDR3 nucleotides read TGTGCCAGCAGTTTTAGCGGGGGGGCCGCCACAGATACGCAGTATTTT. Amino acids: CASSFSGGAATDTQYF.

This clone was detected a few times. The J gene is TRBJ1-3, the V gene TRBV5-4; D might be TRBD1 (5 bases). CDR3 length equals 15 residues. CDR1 and CDR2 from the germline V gene are SGHNT and YYREEE (reference sequence). The germline V and J ends were trimmed by 0 bases and 0 bases, with 7 bases remaining between them. The CDR3 sequence is CASSLDRSSGNTIYF. CDR3 DNA: TGTGCCAGCAGCTTGGACAGGAGCTCTGGAAACACCATATATTTT.

This sequence joins TRBV3-1 (or the pseudogene TRBV3-2) and TRBJ1-2; D is possibly TRBD1 (5 bases). This CDR3 spans 15 amino acids. Trimming shortened V by 4 bases and J by 4 bases, and 16 bases separated the two germline ends. Germline V gives CDR1 LGHDT, CDR2 YNNKEL (reference sequence). Here the CDR3 DNA reads TGTGCCAGCAGCCTTGGTACGCGGGGCCTCTATGGCTACACCTTC. It codes for CASSLGTRGLYGYTF.

This clone was recorded once. The rearrangement uses TRBV29-1 and TRBJ1-2; 9 nucleotides agree with TRBD1. Germline assignment: CDR1 SQVTM and CDR2 ANQGSEA. CDR3 length: 14 residues. V shed 7 bases and J 6 bases; nucleotides not matched to a gene: 12. The CDR3 region has the DNA TGCAGCGCCGAGAGGATAACAGGGGGCCATGGCTACACCTTC. It specifies CSAERITGGHGYTF.

The chain has TRBV6-5 and TRBJ1-1; a possible D gene is TRBD1 (6 bases). Germline lookup yields CDR1 MNHEY and CDR2 SVGAGI. V was pared by 4 bases and J by 1 base, with 13 bases between. The CDR3 consists of 15 residues. CDR3 bases: TGTGCCAGCAGTTCGGGGGGGGCAGGGAACACTGAAGCTTTCTTT. Protein sequence: CASSSGGAGNTEAFF.

This rearrangement joins TRBV7-8 to TRBJ2-3; tentative D call: TRBD2 (6 bases). The CDR3 runs to 15 residues. V lost 1 base and J 0 bases, leaving 8 bases between the germline ends. Germline-derived CDR1 and CDR2 are SGHVS and FQNEAQ. The DNA of the CDR3 is TGTGCCAGCAGCTTAGGGAGGGGCAGCACAGATACGCAGTATTTT. This encodes CASSLGRGSTDTQYF.

V is TRBV11-3 and J is TRBJ2-1; possibly TRBD1 for D (5 bases). V dropped 5 bases and J dropped 2 bases, with 10 bases sitting between them. CDR3 length: 14 amino acids. Per germline, CDR1 SGHNT and CDR2 YENEEA. DNA for the CDR3: TGTGCCAGCAGCCCCCGACAGACCTACAATGAGCAGTTCTTC. As protein: CASSPRQTYNEQFF.

This sequence joins TRBV2 and TRBJ1-1, with D tentatively TRBD1 (5 bases). This CDR3 is built from 14 residues. The germline V gene has CDR1 SNHLY and CDR2 FYNNEI. The V end lost 7 bases, the J end lost 7 bases, and 19 bases lay between the germline ends. The CDR3 protein is CASTNIAGRVEAFF. CDR3 in DNA: TGTGCCAGCACCAATATTGCAGGGAGGGTTGAAGCTTTCTTT.

The rearrangement links TRBV6-1 to TRBJ2-3, with a weak D call TRBD2 (6 bases). This CDR3 is 16 amino acids long. CDR1 and CDR2 (germline): MNHNS, SASEGT. V shed 4 bases and J shed 4 bases, with 18 bases lying between them. The CDR3 sequence is CASSGTMGWGADTQYF. As DNA, the CDR3 is TGTGCCAGCAGTGGAACGATGGGGTGGGGGGCAGATACGCAGTATTTT.

This rearrangement joins TRBV11-2 to TRBJ1-4, with D maybe TRBD1 (6 bases). CDR3 size: 15 residues. CDR1 is SGHAT, CDR2 FQNNGV, per germline. Trimming cost V 7 bases and J 5 bases, with 17 bases left between them. The CDR3 DNA follows: TGTGCCAGCATTTCCACCGGGACAAAGAATGAAAAACTGTTTTTT. It is translated as CASISTGTKNEKLFF.

The chain uses TRBV6-2 or TRBV6-3 and TRBJ1-4, with 9 nucleotides matching TRBD1. Trimming removed 6 bases from V and 4 bases from J; junction bases left unmatched: 3. Germline CDR1 MNHEY, CDR2 SVGEGT. This CDR3 comprises 14 residues. CDR3 bases: TGTGCCAGCAGCCGGGACAGGGTTAATGAAAAACTGTTTTTT. Translated: CASSRDRVNEKLFF.

V usage is TRBV11-2 and J usage is TRBJ1-2, with 11 bases lining up with TRBD1. The CDR3 loop spans 16 amino acids. V lost 7 bases to trimming and J lost 4 bases; unmatched junction nucleotides: 11. CDR1 and CDR2 from the germline V gene are SGHAT and FQNNGV. The CDR3 DNA reads as TGTGCCAGCACCACCTCCCGGACAGGGGGCATCTATGGCTACACCTTC. Its protein is CASTTSRTGGIYGYTF. Variable domain in full (rest from reference TRBV11-2 and TRBJ1-2): EAGVAQSPRYKIIEKRQSVAFWCNPISGHATLYWYQQILGQGPKLLIQFQNNGVVDDSQLPKDRFSAERLKGVDSTLKIQPAKLEDSAVYLCASTTSRTGGIYGYTFGSGTRLTVV.